The clone carrying this TCR beta chain was detected a few times. Its matching antigen is unknown. This specimen comes from a study of OX40 agonist ivuxolimab in advanced cancers. TCRdb's copy holds only in-frame clones and misses some; the assay was immunoSEQ multiplex PCR. The sample includes more than 80,000 clones, less than 95% of them seen just once. Findings and limits, study-wide: Antigen specificity was not determined for the expanded peripheral T cells.

The sequence was obtained from an adult with an advanced solid tumor such as melanoma, head and neck, liver or kidney cancer. The material was CD4+ or CD8+ T cells sorted from blood, obtained in a trial of the OX40 agonist ivuxolimab.

CDR3: CASSRRGTQYF. Written as DNA, the CDR3 is TGTGCCAGCAGCCGGAGAGGGACCCAGTACTTC. The rearrangement links TRBV7-9 to TRBJ2-5; D is undetermined. In germline, CDR1 is SEHNR, CDR2 FQNEAQ (reference sequence). The CDR3 consists of 11 residues. The V end lost 5 bases, the J end lost 7 bases, and 8 bases lay between the germline ends.